The entry below describes one T cell receptor beta chain. Its antigen is not yet known. Base qualities are not at hand, and no much larger clone is one base apart. V is pared back by 0 bases and J by 8 bases, with 13 bases lying between the germline termini. From the germline V gene, CDR1 is LGHNA and CDR2 is YNFKEQ. Reading from cysteine to phenylalanine, the CDR3 counts 15 amino acids. Only the CDR3 DNA is retained, 45 bases long and in frame from the first base. The data are from a study of cytomegalovirus exposure and HLA in healthy donors (dated by TCRdb to about 2017). With respect to the entire study: According to an earlier analysis of a few hundred of the donors, 150 million to 200 million T cells yielded approximately 120 million unique TCR beta sequences and more than 250 Gb of sequence data. All discovery cohort repertoires had been generated on a single sequencing platform. The study used immunosequencing to profile the T cell repertoires of 666 subjects and linked those repertoires to cytomegalovirus serostatus. To study patterns of TCR occurrence, a later analysis re-analyzed previously published TCR beta repertoires from 666 donors and added high-resolution HLA genotyping. Genome-wide SNP genotypes for about 55% of the 666 donors were used in a later genetic analysis, which treated that subset as a discovery cohort. Typing coverage differed by locus: A, B, C, DRB1 and DQB1 were typed in roughly 620-630 donors, DQA1 in 500 to 550, DPA1 in nearly 610, and DPB1 in 400 to 490. Across 398 genotyped donors of the cohort, an average of roughly 250,000 unique TCR beta nucleotide sequences per donor were sequenced, and roughly 18% of those sequences were non-productive. Donor age, sex, ethnicity and CMV serostatus were collected together with the repertoire data. To decide whether each TCR beta V gene segment behaved as functional or pseudogenic, an earlier analysis of approximately 590 of the donors relied on high-throughput TCR beta sequencing. Both class I and class II loci were covered by HLA typing, at four-digit resolution. A few DR-DQ haplotypes were handled as single units for association and clustering because linkage in the cohort was strong. Around 320 gigabases of sequencing data and tens of millions of unique TCR sequences were included in an early release covering 550 to 800 HLA-typed donors. The later analysis used no new phenotypic data to find candidate immune exposures, relying instead on TCR beta sequences and their occurrence across donors. Along with the roughly 610-subject first cohort, a separate validation cohort of over a hundred different subjects was used. The study aimed to test whether signatures of past pathogen exposure could be identified by cataloging public T cell receptors. The genetic ancestry cluster associated with self-reported Caucasian donors included 81% of the roughly 390 genotyped donors. The study combined high-throughput TCR immunosequencing, statistical association of individual TCRs with disease status, and machine learning to predict cytomegalovirus infection status.

Beyond this particular receptor, the publication reports: Most TCR sequences were observed very rarely across donors, whereas some public TCRs were present in many individuals. When HLA alleles, especially DR and DQ, strongly co-occurred, TCR associations were difficult to assign to individual alleles. Broadly in line with IMGT annotations, most TCR beta V segments showed up in productive rearrangements about 87% or about 30% of the time in an earlier analysis of several hundred of the donors. In a later analysis, 16,951 TCR beta sequences were associated with specific HLA alleles at a false discovery rate of 0.05. A later analysis found that HLA-associated TCR beta chains were more clonally expanded and had lower generation probabilities than equally common non-associated chains. CMV serostatus was the only immune exposure information available for the cohort. A cluster of highly shared sequence variants was judged likely to represent a technical artifact of the sequencing pipeline. Because counts were too low, more than 15 rarely observed V segments, including chromosome 9 orphons, were excluded from the earlier analysis of around 590 of the donors. The classifier was reported to diagnose cytomegalovirus status with high specificity and sensitivity in both the original cohort and the validation cohort. Because HLA typing was unavailable for some donors at each locus, only the typed subset was used in association tests. A few of the identified cytomegalovirus-associated TCR beta chains were confirmed in vitro to be specific for cytomegalovirus antigens. In a later analysis, TCR association rates were found to vary across HLA loci, with the most associated TCRs seen for DRB1 alleles and the fewest for HLA-C alleles. Because the 87-base-pair reads could not distinguish some IMGT-functional V segments, including TRBV6-2 and TRBV6-3, those segments were excluded. Several of the top co-occurrence clusters appeared to be linked to parvovirus B19, influenza, CMV and Epstein-Barr virus, according to a later analysis. Linkage disequilibrium might explain the correlated functional status among segregating V segments, but an unknown experimental factor could not be excluded. A later analysis found that most CMV-associated TCR beta chains appeared HLA-restricted, with HLA associations seemingly driven largely by CMV exposure. A later genetic analysis reported fewer N-insertions in productive TCRs among donors in an Asian-associated ancestry cluster than the approximately 700-donor mean. A later genetic analysis associated a missense DCLRE1C variant with V-gene and J-gene trimming of TCR beta chains, and an independent cohort replicated the association. In the study, around 160 TCR beta chains were listed as associated with cytomegalovirus. In this cohort, only TCR beta chains were sequenced, and detectable features were limited by the absence of alpha or paired-chain data. Sequencing depth was assumed to be roughly uniform across donors in the presence/absence analyses, though that assumption may not hold. According to the authors, the approach could potentially be generalized to other disease states and immunological phenotypes. A further reported finding was that TCR beta sequences accurately predicted the HLA-A and HLA-B alleles for most subjects in the first cohort.

To prepare the library, the immunoSEQ multiplex PCR assay was applied. For the multiplex PCR, a mixture combining 60 forward primers for TCR Vbeta segments and 13 reverse primers for TCR Jbeta segments was used. Amplification of the CDR3 region of rearranged TCR beta genes was performed with a multiplex PCR assay on genomic DNA. The amplified TCR beta libraries were sequenced on the Illumina HiSeq System as 87-base-pair reads. As for the original processing: In a later analysis, tens of millions of unique TCR beta chains were counted across the approximately 640 repertoires, and roughly 11 million of these chains were shared by at least two donors. To remove PCR and sequencing errors, raw reads were error-corrected and collapsed into unique sequences using a nearest-neighbor algorithm that merged closely related sequences. To assign V, D and J gene segments, CDR3 sequences were aligned to IMGT reference sequences. For a sequence to be retained, at least a six-nucleotide match to both a V gene segment and a J gene segment was required. A rearrangement counted as productive if the CDR3 had no stop codons and remained in frame with V and J, and every other rearrangement counted as non-productive. Following IMGT convention, CDR3 was defined as the stretch from the second conserved V-encoded cysteine up to the conserved J-encoded phenylalanine. The earlier analysis of approximately 500 of the donors excluded sequences that lacked an unambiguous match to a single V gene segment. In an earlier analysis of some 590 of the donors, V segments were called functional above 56.7% productive rearrangements and were called segregating when the between-donor standard deviation exceeded 5%. To diagnose cytomegalovirus status from the catalog of TCR beta chain sequences, a statistical classification framework was built. In a later analysis, TCR nucleotide sequences were compared against IMGT/GENE-DB human TR gene sequences so that V and J genes could be assigned. Using the TCRdist pipeline, a later analysis assigned CDR3 sequences along with most-parsimonious VDJ recombination scenarios. In a later analysis, every TCR beta chain was defined by the combination of its CDR3 amino acid sequence and its V-gene family, and reads without a unique V-gene family were dropped. A later analysis removed 592 highly shared, low-generation-probability nucleotide sequences to deal with suspected cross-contamination and a sequencing artifact. A later analysis calculated a clonal expansion index for each public chain from normalized within-repertoire ranks of inferred template counts. Generation probabilities in a later analysis came from a VDJ recombination model fitted to out-of-frame rearrangements, and those results were checked against IGoR. In a later analysis, TCR-TCR, TCR-HLA and TCR-CMV co-occurrence was scored with hypergeometric tests, and a repertoire-size bias correction was applied to TCR pairs. A later analysis estimated false discovery rates by permuting HLA or CMV assignments 20 times. In a later analysis, co-occurring TCRs were grouped using DBSCAN, with TCRdist sequence similarity added in when clustering inside HLA-allele-positive subsets. Repertoires with fewer than 30,000 or more than 120,000 public chains were left out of co-occurrence clustering, as were five repertoires with anomalous nucleotide sharing. TCRdb's version of the immuneACCESS table is confined to in-frame rearrangements and falls short of the full clone set. An unresolved V gene accounts for under half of the shortfall where checked; the remainder is of unknown origin. V, J and clone size derive from that table, while D and trimming were established from the DNA sequence. For this sample the table gives some 140,000 clones, of which over 60% were detected only once. The top ten hold around 1.2% of the sample.

The cohort consisted of hundreds of healthy bone marrow donors. All cohort members were sampled while nominally healthy, although unrecorded immune exposures were likely present. The donor tested CMV seropositive and was one of the 289 seropositive cohort members. Each donor provided a peripheral blood sample, and peripheral blood mononuclear cells were used for TCR beta sequencing. The Qiagen DNeasy Blood Extraction Kit was used to extract genomic DNA from the blood cell samples. The chain employs TRBV4-2 and TRBJ1-4; TRBD1 is possibly the D segment (5 matching bases). The sequence derives from a male donor in good health and CMV-seropositive. The sample was PBMCs. The nucleotide sequence reads as follows: TGTGCCAGCAGCCAAGATCCCAGGGAGGACGAAAAACTGTTTTTT. Translated, it gives CASSQDPREDEKLFF.